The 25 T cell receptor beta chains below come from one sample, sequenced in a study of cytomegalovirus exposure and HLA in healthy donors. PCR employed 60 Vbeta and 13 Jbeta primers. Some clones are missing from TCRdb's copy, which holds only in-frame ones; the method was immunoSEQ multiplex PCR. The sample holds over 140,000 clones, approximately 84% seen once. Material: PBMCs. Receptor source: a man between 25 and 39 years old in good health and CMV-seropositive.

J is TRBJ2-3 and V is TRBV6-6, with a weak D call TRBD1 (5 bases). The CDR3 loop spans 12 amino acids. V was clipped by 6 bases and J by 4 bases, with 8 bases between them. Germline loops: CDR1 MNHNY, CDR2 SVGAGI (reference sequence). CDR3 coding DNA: TGTGCCAGCAGGACAGCTTCAGATACGCAGTATTTT. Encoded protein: CASRTASDTQYF.

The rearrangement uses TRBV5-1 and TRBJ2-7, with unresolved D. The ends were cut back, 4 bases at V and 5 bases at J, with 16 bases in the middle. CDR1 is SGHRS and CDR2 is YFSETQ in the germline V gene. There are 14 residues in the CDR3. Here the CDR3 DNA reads TGCGCCAGCAGCCTCGGTCAGGAAATTGACGAGCAGTACTTC. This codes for CASSLGQEIDEQYF.

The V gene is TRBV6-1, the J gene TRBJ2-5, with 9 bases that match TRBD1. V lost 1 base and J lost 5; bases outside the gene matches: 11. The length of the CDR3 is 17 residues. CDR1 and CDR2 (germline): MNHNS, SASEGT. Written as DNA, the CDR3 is TGTGCCAGCAGTGAAGATCGGGCACAGGGGGCCGGGGAGACCCAGTACTTC. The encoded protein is CASSEDRAQGAGETQYF.

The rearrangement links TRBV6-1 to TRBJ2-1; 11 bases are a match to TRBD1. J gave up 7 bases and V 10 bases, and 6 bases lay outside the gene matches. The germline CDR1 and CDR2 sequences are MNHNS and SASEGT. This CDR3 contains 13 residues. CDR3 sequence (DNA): TGTGCCACCCAGGACAGGGGGCGGAATGAGCAGTTCTTC. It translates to CATQDRGRNEQFF.

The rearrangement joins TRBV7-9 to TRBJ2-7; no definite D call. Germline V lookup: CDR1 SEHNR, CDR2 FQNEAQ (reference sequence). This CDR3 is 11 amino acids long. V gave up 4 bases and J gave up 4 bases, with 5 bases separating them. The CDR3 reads CASSWLYEQYF. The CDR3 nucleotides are TGTGCCAGCAGCTGGCTGTACGAGCAGTACTTC. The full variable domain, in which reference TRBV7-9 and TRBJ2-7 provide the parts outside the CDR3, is DTGVSQNPRHKITKRGQNVTFRCDPISEHNRLYWYRQTLGQGPEFLTYFQNEAQLEKSRLLSDRFSAERPKGSFSTLEIQRTEQGDSAMYLCASSWLYEQYFGPGTRLTVT.

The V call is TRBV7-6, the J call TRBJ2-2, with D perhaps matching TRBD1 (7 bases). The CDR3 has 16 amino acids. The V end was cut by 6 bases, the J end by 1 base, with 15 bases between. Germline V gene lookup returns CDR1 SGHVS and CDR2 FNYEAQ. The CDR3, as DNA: TGTGCCAGCAGACAGGAGGGGGCCAGGAACACCGGGGAGCTGTTTTTT. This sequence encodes CASRQEGARNTGELFF.

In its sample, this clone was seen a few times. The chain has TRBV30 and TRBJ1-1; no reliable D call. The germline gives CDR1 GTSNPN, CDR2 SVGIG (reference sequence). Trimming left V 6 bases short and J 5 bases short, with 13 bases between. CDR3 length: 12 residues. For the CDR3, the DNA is TGTGCCTGTAAGAGGGCGGTAACTGAAGCTTTCTTT. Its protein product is CACKRAVTEAFF. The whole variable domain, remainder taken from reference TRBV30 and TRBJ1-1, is SQTIHQWPATLVQPVGSPLSLECTVEGTSNPNLYWYRQAAGRGLQLLFYSVGIGQISSEVPQNLSASRPQDRQFILSSKKLLLSDSGFYLCACKRAVTEAFFGQGTRLTVV.

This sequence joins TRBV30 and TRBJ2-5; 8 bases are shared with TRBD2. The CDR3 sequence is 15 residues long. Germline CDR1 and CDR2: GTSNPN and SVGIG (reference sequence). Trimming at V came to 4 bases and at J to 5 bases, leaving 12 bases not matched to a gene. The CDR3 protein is CAWKASGTSWETQYF. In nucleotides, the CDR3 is TGTGCCTGGAAAGCCTCTGGGACTAGTTGGGAGACCCAGTACTTC.

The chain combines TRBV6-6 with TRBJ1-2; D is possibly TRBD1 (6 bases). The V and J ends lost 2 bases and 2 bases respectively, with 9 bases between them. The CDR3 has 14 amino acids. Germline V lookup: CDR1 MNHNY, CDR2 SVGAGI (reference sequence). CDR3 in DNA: TGTGCCAGCAGTTACACGCAGGGGAACTATGGCTACACCTTC. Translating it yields CASSYTQGNYGYTF.

Here the CDR3 DNA reads TGTGCCAGCAGCTTTAGCGGGTCCCCCTCCTACGAGCAGTACTTC. Amino acid sequence: CASSFSGSPSYEQYF. The J gene is TRBJ2-7, the V gene TRBV7-8, with TRBD2 identical over 7 bases. Germline trimming cut 3 bases from V and 0 bases from J; bases unmatched to any gene: 5. Germline V CDR1 and CDR2: SGHVS, FQNEAQ. The length of the CDR3 is 15 residues. The full variable domain, rest sourced from reference TRBV7-8 and TRBJ2-7, is GAGVSQSPRYKVAKRGQDVALRCDPISGHVSLFWYQQALGQGPEFLTYFQNEAQLDKSGLPSDRFFAERPEGSVSTLKIQRTQQEDSAVYLCASSFSGSPSYEQYFGPGTRLTVT.

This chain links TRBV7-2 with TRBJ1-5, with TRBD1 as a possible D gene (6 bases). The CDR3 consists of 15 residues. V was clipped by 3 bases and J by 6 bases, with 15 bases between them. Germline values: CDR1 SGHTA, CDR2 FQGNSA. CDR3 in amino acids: CASSFTGGAIQPQHF. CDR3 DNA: TGTGCCAGCAGCTTCACCGGGGGGGCGATTCAGCCCCAGCATTTT.

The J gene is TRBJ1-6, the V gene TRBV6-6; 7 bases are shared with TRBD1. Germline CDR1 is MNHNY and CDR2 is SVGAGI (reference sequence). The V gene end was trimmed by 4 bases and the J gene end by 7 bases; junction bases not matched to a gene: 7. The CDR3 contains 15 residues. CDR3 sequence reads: CASSSTGMGNSPLHF. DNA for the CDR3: TGTGCCAGCAGTTCGACAGGGATGGGAAATTCACCCCTCCACTTT.

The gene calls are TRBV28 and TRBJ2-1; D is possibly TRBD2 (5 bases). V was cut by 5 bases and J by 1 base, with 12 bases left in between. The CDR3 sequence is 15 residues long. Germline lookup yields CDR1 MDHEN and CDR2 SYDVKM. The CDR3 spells CASSGSALSYNEQFF. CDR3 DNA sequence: TGTGCCAGCAGTGGGAGCGCACTTTCCTACAATGAGCAGTTCTTC.

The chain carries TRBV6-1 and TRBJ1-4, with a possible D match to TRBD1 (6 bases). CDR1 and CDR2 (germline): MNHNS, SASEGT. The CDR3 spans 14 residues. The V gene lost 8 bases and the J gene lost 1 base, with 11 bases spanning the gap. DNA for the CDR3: TGTGCCAGCCAAGGGGGTGGAACTAATGAAAAACTGTTTTTT. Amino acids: CASQGGGTNEKLFF.

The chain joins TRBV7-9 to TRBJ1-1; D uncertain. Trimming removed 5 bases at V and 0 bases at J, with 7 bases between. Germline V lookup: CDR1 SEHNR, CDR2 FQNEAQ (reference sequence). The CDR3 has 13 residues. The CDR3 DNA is TGTGCCAGCAGCAGGACTCTGAACACTGAAGCTTTCTTT. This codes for CASSRTLNTEAFF.

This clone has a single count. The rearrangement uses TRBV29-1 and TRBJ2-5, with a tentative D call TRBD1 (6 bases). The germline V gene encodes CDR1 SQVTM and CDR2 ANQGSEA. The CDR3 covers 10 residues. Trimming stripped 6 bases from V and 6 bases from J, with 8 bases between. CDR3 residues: CSVGDKTQYF. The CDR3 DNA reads TGCAGCGTGGGGGACAAGACCCAGTACTTC.

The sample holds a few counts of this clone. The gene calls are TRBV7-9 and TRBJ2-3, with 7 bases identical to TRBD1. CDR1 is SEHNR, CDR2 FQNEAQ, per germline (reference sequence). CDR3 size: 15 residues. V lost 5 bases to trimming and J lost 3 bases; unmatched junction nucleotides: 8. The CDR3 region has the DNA TGTGCCAGCAGCGGTGGACAGGCTGAGACAGATACGCAGTATTTT. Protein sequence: CASSGGQAETDTQYF.

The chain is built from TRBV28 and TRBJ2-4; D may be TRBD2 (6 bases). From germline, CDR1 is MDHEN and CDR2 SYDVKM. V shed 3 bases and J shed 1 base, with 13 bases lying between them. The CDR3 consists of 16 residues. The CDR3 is CASSFRAGRAKNIQYF. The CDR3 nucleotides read TGTGCCAGCAGTTTTAGGGCGGGGCGGGCCAAAAACATTCAGTACTTC.

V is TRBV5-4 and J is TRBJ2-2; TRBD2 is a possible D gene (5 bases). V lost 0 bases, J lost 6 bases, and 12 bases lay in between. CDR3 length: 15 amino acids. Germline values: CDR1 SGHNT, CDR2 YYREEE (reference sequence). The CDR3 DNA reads TGTGCCAGCAGCTTGGACCTAGCCAATTCCGGGGAGCTGTTTTTT. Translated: CASSLDLANSGELFF.

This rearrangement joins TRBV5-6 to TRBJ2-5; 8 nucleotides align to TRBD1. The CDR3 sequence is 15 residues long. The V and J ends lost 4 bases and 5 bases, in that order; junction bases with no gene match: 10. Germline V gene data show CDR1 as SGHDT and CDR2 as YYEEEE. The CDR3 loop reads CASSPADRVRETQYF. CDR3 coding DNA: TGTGCCAGCAGCCCTGCGGACAGGGTGAGGGAGACCCAGTACTTC.

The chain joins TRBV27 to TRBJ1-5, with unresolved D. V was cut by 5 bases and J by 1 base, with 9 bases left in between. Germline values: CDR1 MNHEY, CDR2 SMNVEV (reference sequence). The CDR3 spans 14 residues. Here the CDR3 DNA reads TGTGCCAGCAGTGGGAGCGGGAGCAATCAGCCCCAGCATTTT. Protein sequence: CASSGSGSNQPQHF.

The CDR3 DNA follows: TGTGCCAGCTCACCGACAGGGGAGGACACTGAAGCTTTCTTT. It yields the protein CASSPTGEDTEAFF. The rearrangement links TRBV18 to TRBJ1-1; 8 nucleotides line up with TRBD1. CDR1 and CDR2 (germline): KGHSH, LQKENI. V was clipped by 3 bases and J by 3 bases; unmatched bases: 3. CDR3 length: 14 residues.

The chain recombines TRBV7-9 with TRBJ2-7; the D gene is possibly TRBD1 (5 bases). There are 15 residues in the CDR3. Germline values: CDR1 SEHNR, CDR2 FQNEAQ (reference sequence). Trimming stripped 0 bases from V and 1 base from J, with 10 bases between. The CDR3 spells CASSLAVGVSYEQYF. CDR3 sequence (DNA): TGTGCCAGCAGCTTAGCGGTAGGGGTGTCCTACGAGCAGTACTTC.

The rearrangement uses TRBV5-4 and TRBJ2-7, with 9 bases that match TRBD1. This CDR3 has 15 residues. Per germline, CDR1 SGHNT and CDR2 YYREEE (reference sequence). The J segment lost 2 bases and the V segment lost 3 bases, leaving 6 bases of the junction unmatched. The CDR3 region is CASSYRQGDAYEQYF. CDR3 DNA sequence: TGTGCCAGCAGCTATAGACAGGGGGATGCCTACGAGCAGTACTTC.

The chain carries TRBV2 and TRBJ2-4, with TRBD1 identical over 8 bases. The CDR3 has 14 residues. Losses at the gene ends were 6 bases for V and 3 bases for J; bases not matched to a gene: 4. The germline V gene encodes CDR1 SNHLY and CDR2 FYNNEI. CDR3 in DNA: TGTGCCAGCAGCAGACAGGGGATCAAAAACATTCAGTACTTC. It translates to CASSRQGIKNIQYF.